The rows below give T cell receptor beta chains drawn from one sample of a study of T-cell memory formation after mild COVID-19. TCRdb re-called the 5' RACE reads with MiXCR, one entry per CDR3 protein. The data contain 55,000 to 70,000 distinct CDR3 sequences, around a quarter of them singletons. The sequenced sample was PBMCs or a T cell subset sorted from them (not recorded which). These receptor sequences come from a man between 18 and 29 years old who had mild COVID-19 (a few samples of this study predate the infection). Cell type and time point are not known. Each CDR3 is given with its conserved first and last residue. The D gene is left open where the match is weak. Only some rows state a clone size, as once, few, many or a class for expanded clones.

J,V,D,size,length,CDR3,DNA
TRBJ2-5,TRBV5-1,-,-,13,CASSLGEPETQYF,TGCGCCAGCAGCTTGGGAGAACCAGAGACCCAGTACTTC
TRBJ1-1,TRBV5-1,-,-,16,CASQQMGGNVDTEAFF,TGCGCCAGCCAACAGATGGGGGGGAATGTGGACACTGAAGCTTTCTTT
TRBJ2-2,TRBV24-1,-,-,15,CATSDSRGYTGELFF,TGTGCCACCAGTGATTCACGGGGTTACACCGGGGAGCTGTTTTTT
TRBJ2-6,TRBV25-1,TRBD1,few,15,CASRGQGGGANVLTF,TGTGCCAGCAGAGGACAGGGAGGTGGGGCCAACGTCCTGACTTTC
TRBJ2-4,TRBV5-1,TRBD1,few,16,CASSDRQGTYKNIQYF,TGCGCCAGCAGCGATCGACAGGGCACATACAAAAACATTCAGTACTTC
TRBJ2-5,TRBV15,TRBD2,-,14,CATSRYGLGETQYF,TGTGCCACCAGCAGATATGGACTAGGAGAGACCCAGTACTTC
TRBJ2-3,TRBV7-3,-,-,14,CASSLLGPTDTQYF,TGTGCCAGCAGCTTATTGGGCCCCACAGATACGCAGTATTTT
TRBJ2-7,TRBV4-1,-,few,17,CASSQLAGRTSSYEQYF,TGCGCCAGCAGCCAATTGGCAGGACGGACGAGCTCCTACGAGCAGTACTTC
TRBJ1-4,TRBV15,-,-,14,CATSSLGMDEKLFF,TGTGCCACCAGCAGTTTGGGGATGGATGAAAAACTGTTTTTT
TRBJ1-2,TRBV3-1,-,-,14,CASSRGARNYGYTF,TGTGCCAGCAGCCGCGGGGCTCGTAACTATGGCTACACCTTC
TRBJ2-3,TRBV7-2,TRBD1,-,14,CASSWGTGADTQYF,TGTGCCAGCAGCTGGGGGACAGGGGCAGATACGCAGTATTTT
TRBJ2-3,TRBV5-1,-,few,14,CASSFSKVPDTQYF,TGCGCCAGCAGCTTTTCAAAGGTCCCGGATACGCAGTATTTT
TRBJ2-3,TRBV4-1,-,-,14,CASSQGARPDTQYF,TGCGCCAGCAGCCAAGGGGCCCGGCCAGATACGCAGTATTTT
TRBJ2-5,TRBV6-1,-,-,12,CASSEQLETQYF,TGTGCCAGCAGTGAACAACTGGAGACCCAGTACTTC
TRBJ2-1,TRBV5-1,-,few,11,CASLRGNEQFF,TGCGCCAGCCTAAGGGGCAATGAGCAGTTCTTC
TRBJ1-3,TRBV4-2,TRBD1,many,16,CASSHRDSPSGNTIYF,TGTGCCAGCAGCCACCGGGACAGCCCCTCTGGAAACACCATATATTTT
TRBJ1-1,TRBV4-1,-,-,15,CASSQYTRENTEAFF,TGCGCCAGCAGCCAATATACCAGGGAGAACACTGAAGCTTTCTTT
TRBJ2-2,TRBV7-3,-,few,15,CASSFAGTNTGELFF,TGTGCCAGCAGCTTTGCGGGAACTAACACCGGGGAGCTGTTTTTT
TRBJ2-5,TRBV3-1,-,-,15,CASSQGLGGAETQYF,TGTGCCAGCAGCCAAGGTCTGGGGGGCGCTGAGACCCAGTACTTC
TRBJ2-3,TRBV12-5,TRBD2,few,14,CASVASGSTDTQYF,TGTGCTAGTGTGGCTAGCGGTAGCACAGATACGCAGTATTTT
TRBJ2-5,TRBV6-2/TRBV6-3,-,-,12,CASVGGGETQYF,TGTGCCAGCGTTGGCGGTGGAGAGACCCAGTACTTC
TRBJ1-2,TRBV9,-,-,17,CASSVVTAPHRRDGYTF,TGTGCCAGCAGCGTAGTCACAGCTCCTCACCGGCGGGATGGCTACACCTTC
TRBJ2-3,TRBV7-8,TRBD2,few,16,CASSLVRGISTDTQYF,TGTGCCAGCAGCTTAGTGCGGGGGATCAGCACAGATACGCAGTATTTT
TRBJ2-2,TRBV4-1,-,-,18,CASSHLPTGMGMTGELFF,TGCGCCAGCAGCCACCTTCCTACAGGGATGGGGATGACCGGGGAGCTGTTTTTT
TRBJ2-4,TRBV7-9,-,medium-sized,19,CASSGRGILLFEAKNIQYF,TGTGCCAGCAGCGGCCGGGGGATCCTCTTATTCGAAGCCAAAAACATTCAGTACTTC
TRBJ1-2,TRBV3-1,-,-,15,CASSTRILSYYGYTF,TGTGCCAGCAGCACCCGGATCCTGTCGTACTATGGCTACACCTTC
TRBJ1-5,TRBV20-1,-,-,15,CSARKFSTGNQPQHF,TGCAGTGCTAGAAAGTTCTCGACGGGTAATCAGCCCCAGCATTTT
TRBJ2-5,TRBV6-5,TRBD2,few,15,CASSLVAGGQETQYF,TGTGCCAGCAGTTTGGTAGCGGGGGGGCAGGAGACCCAGTACTTC
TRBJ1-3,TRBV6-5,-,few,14,CASSYRNRGNTIYF,TGTGCCAGCAGTTACCGAAACAGAGGAAACACCATATATTTT
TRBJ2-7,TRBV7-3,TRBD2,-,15,CASSLIGGSSYEQYF,TGTGCCAGCAGCTTAATTGGCGGGAGCTCCTACGAGCAGTACTTC
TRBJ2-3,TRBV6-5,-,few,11,CASIAGDTQYF,TGTGCCAGCATTGCGGGGGATACGCAGTATTTT
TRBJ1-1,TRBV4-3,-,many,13,CASSQAGNTEAFF,TGCGCCAGCAGCCAAGCCGGGAACACTGAAGCTTTCTTT
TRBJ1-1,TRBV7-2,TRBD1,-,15,CASSLSSGGNTEAFF,TGTGCCAGCAGCTTATCGTCAGGGGGGAACACTGAAGCTTTCTTT
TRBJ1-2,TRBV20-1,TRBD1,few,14,CSARDWDRSYGYTF,TGCAGTGCTAGAGACTGGGACAGGAGCTATGGCTACACCTTC
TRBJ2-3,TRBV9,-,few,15,CASSGGGALTDTQYF,TGTGCCAGCAGCGGAGGGGGGGCCCTCACAGATACGCAGTATTTT